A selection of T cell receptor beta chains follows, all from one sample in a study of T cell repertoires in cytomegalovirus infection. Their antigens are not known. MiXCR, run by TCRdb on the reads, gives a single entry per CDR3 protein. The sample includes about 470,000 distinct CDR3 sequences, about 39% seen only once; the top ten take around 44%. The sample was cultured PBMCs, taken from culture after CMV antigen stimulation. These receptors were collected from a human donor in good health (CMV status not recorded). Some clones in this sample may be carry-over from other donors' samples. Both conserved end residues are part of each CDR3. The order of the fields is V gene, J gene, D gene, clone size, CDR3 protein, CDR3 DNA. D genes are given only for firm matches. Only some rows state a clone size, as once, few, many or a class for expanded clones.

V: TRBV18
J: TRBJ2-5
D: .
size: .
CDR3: CASSPGFRETQYF
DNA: TGTGCCAGCTCACCAGGCTTTAGGGAGACCCAGTACTTC

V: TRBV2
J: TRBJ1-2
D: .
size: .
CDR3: CASKEEGGYTF
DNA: TGTGCCAGCAAGGAGGAAGGAGGCTACACCTTC

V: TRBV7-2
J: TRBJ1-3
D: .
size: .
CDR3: CASSPQQPSSGNTIYF
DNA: TGTGCCAGCAGCCCACAACAGCCGAGCTCTGGAAACACCATATATTTT

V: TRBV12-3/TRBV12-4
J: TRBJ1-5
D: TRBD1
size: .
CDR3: CASSTRQGLQPQHF
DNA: TGTGCCAGCAGTACTAGACAGGGGCTTCAGCCCCAGCATTTT

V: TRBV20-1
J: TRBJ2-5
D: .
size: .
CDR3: CSASGTTIPFGTQYF
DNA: TGCAGTGCTTCCGGGACAACTATTCCTTTTGGGACCCAGTACTTC

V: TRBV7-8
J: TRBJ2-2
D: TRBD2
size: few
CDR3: CASSKTSGSPGELFF
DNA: TGTGCCAGCAGCAAGACTAGCGGGAGTCCCGGGGAGCTGTTTTTT

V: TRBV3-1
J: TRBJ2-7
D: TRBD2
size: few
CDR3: CASSQGLAGVYEQYF
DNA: TGTGCCAGCAGCCAAGGGCTAGCGGGGGTCTACGAGCAGTACTTC

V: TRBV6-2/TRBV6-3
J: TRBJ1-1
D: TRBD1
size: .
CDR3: CASSLGQGRSNTEAFF
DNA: TGTGCCAGCAGCCTGGGACAGGGTAGATCGAACACTGAAGCTTTCTTT

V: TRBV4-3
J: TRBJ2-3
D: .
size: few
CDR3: CASSQTVERADTQYF
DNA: TGCGCCAGCAGCCAAACGGTGGAACGGGCAGATACGCAGTATTTT

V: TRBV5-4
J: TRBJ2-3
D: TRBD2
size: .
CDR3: CASGVAGGSDTQYF
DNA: TGTGCCAGCGGGGTAGCGGGGGGCTCAGATACGCAGTATTTT

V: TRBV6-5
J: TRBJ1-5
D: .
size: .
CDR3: CASCQPQHF
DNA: TGTGCCAGTTGCCAGCCCCAGCATTTT

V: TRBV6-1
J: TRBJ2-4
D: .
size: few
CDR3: CASSARDSLADIQYF
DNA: TGTGCCAGCAGTGCCCGGGACTCCCTGGCGGACATTCAGTACTTC

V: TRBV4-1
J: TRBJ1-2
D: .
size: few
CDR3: CASSQDPLAGANYGYTF
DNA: TGCGCCAGCAGCCAAGATCCGTTGGCAGGGGCAAACTATGGCTACACCTTC

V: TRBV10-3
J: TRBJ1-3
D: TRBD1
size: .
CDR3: CAISESRDRQSGNTIYF
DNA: TGTGCCATCAGTGAGTCCCGGGACAGGCAATCTGGAAACACCATATATTTT

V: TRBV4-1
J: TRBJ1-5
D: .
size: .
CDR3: CASSQAGGDGYGNQPQHF
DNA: TGCGCCAGCAGCCAAGCGGGCGGGGACGGCTATGGCAATCAGCCCCAGCATTTT

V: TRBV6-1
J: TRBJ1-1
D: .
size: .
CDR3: CASSGGEGREAFF
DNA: TGTGCCAGCAGTGGCGGCGAAGGCCGTGAAGCTTTCTTT

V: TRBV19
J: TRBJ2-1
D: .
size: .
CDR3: CASSMKGWNEQFF
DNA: TGTGCCAGTAGTATGAAGGGATGGAATGAGCAGTTCTTC

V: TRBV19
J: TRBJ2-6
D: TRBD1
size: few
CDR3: CASSMFQGVKAGANVLTF
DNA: TGTGCCAGTAGTATGTTCCAGGGGGTAAAGGCTGGGGCCAACGTCCTGACTTTC

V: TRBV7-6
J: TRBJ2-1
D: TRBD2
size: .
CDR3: CASSFSPGEGEQFF
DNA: TGTGCCAGCAGCTTCTCCCCCGGGGAGGGTGAGCAGTTCTTC

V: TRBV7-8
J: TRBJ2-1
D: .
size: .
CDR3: CASSPNGPLNIYNEQFF
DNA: TGTGCCAGCAGCCCCAACGGTCCGCTGAATATATACAATGAGCAGTTCTTC

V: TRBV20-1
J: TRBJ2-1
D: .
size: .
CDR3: CSARVGRGAYNEQFF
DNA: TGCAGTGCTAGAGTTGGGCGGGGTGCCTACAATGAGCAGTTCTTC

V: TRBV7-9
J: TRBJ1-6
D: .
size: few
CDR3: CASSLASYNSPLHF
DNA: TGTGCCAGCAGCTTAGCATCCTATAATTCACCCCTCCACTTT

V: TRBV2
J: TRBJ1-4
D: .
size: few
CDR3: CASSVGQGREKLFF
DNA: TGTGCCAGCAGTGTTGGGCAGGGTCGTGAAAAACTGTTTTTT

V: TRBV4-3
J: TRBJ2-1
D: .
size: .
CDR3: CASSQDTGVVGEQFF
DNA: TGCGCCAGCAGCCAAGATACGGGGGTAGTCGGGGAGCAGTTCTTC

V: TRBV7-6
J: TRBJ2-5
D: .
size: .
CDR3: CASSPPVGLETQYF
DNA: TGTGCCAGCAGCCCTCCAGTGGGGTTAGAGACCCAGTACTTC

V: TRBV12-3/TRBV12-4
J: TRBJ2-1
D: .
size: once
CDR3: CASSSTGPRRFF
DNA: TGTGCCAGCAGTTCCACAGGGCCCCGCCGATTCTTC

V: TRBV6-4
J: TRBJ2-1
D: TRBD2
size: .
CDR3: CASSDLGGTRAYNEQFF
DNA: TGTGCCAGCAGTGACTTGGGGGGGACCCGGGCCTACAATGAGCAGTTCTTC

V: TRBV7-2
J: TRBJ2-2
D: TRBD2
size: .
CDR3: CASRRGRSGELFF
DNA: TGTGCCAGCAGGCGGGGGAGGTCCGGGGAGCTGTTTTTT

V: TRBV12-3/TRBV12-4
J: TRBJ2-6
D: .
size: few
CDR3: CASSFVGTGANVLTF
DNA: TGTGCCAGCAGTTTTGTAGGGACTGGGGCCAACGTCCTGACTTTC

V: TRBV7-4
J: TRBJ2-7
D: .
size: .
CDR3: CASSPHGNEQYF
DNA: TGTGCCAGCAGCCCCCACGGGAACGAGCAGTACTTC

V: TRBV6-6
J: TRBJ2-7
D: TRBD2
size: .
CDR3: CASSSGGGDEQYF
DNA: TGTGCCAGCAGTAGCGGGGGAGGCGACGAGCAGTACTTC

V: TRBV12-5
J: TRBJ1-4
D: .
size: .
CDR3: CASGFGDGREKLFF
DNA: TGTGCTAGTGGTTTCGGGGACGGGAGAGAAAAACTGTTTTTT

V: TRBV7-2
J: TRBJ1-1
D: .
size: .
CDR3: CASSVQGQAEAFF
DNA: TGTGCCAGCAGCGTACAGGGTCAGGCTGAAGCTTTCTTT

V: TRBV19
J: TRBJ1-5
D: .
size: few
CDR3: CASSLGWQPQHF
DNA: TGTGCCAGTAGTCTCGGATGGCAGCCCCAGCATTTT

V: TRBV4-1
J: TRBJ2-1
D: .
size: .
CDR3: CASSQVSGGYNEQFF
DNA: TGCGCCAGCAGCCAAGTAAGCGGAGGTTACAATGAGCAGTTCTTC

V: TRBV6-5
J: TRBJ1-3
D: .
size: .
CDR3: CASSYGLTSGNTIYF
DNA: TGTGCCAGCAGTTACGGACTCACCTCTGGAAACACCATATATTTT

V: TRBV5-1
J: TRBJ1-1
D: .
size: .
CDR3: CASSLIAGENTEAFF
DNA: TGCGCCAGCAGCTTGATCGCGGGAGAGAACACTGAAGCTTTCTTT

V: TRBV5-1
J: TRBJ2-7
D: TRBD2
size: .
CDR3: CASRPGLAYEQYF
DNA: TGCGCCAGCAGGCCGGGACTAGCCTACGAGCAGTACTTC

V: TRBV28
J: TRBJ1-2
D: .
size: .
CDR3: CASSETGTINYGYTF
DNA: TGTGCCAGCAGTGAAACAGGGACGATAAACTATGGCTACACCTTC

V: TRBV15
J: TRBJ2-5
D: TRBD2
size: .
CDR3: CATSRRTSGWETQYF
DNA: TGTGCCACCAGCAGGAGGACTAGCGGGTGGGAGACCCAGTACTTC

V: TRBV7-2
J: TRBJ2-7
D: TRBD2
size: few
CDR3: CASSPRLSGRAAEQYF
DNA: TGTGCCAGCAGCCCCAGGTTGAGCGGGAGGGCCGCCGAGCAGTACTTC

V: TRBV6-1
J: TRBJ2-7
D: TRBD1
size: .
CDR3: CASSVQGVGYEQYF
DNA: TGTGCCAGCAGTGTACAGGGGGTGGGATACGAGCAGTACTTC

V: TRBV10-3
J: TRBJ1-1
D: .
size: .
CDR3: CATLGNTEAFF
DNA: TGTGCCACCCTGGGAAACACTGAAGCTTTCTTT